Below, 2 T cell receptor beta chains from the same sample are listed, as sequenced in a study of Graves' ophthalmopathy and Graves' hyperthyroidism. Amplified TCR beta CDR3 regions were obtained using RNA transcripts as template. A first-round RT-PCR used HTBI primers, followed by a second-round multiplex PCR. From the multiplex PCR reads, TCRdb called clonotypes with MiXCR, one entry per CDR3 protein. The sample lists 500,000 to 600,000 distinct CDR3 sequences, approximately 35% occurring once. Material: peripheral blood or thyroid tissue (not recorded which). The receptor set was obtained from an adult man with Graves' hyperthyroidism.

Many counts were recorded for this clonotype. The CDR3 DNA reads TGTGCCAGCAGCTTAGGACGGACAGGGGATTATGGCTACACCTTC. Translation gives CASSLGRTGDYGYTF. V is TRBV7-8 and J is TRBJ1-2; 9 nucleotides line up with TRBD1. Germline-derived CDR1 and CDR2 are SGHVS and FQNEAQ. Germline trimming cut 1 base from V and 5 bases from J; bases unmatched to any gene: 5. The CDR3 length is 15 residues.

This clonotype was seen a few times. V gene TRBV12-3 or TRBV12-4 combines with J gene TRBJ2-2; 8 bases map to TRBD1. J gave up 3 bases and V 6 bases, and 6 bases lay outside the gene matches. CDR3 length equals 15 residues. The CDR3, as DNA: TGTGCCAGCAGGGGTCAGGGGGCTTACACCGGGGAGCTGTTTTTT. Translated, it gives CASRGQGAYTGELFF.